Listed below are T cell receptor beta chains from one sample, sequenced in a study of T cell changes during pregnancy in multiple sclerosis. TCRdb keeps only in-frame clones here, not all; method: immunoSEQ multiplex PCR. The profile shows tens of thousands of clones, approximately 92% of them singletons. Source: CD8+ T cells from peripheral blood mononuclear cells, taken before pregnancy. The origin of the receptors is a female donor with multiple sclerosis, enrolled in a pregnancy study. The CDR3 runs from the conserved cysteine through the conserved F or W. Fields, in order: D gene, clone size, J gene, V gene, CDR3 protein, CDR3 DNA. The D gene is left open where the match is weak. Size tells how often a clone was seen (once, few, many) or the class of an expanded clone, and some rows leave it out.

>NA|NA|TRBJ1-1|TRBV13
CASSLRVNTEAFF
TGTGCCAGCAGCCTCAGGGTGAACACTGAAGCTTTCTTT
>NA|NA|TRBJ2-7|TRBV11-2
CASSPSYEQYF
TGTGCCAGCAGCCCTTCCTACGAGCAGTACTTC
>NA|NA|TRBJ2-7|TRBV28
CASRTGPSYEQYF
TGTGCCAGCAGGACAGGACCATCCTACGAGCAGTACTTC
>NA|NA|TRBJ2-3|TRBV9
CASSAGLVGQSDTQYF
TGTGCCAGCAGCGCTGGCCTTGTTGGACAATCAGATACGCAGTATTTT
>TRBD1|NA|TRBJ1-6|TRBV7-9
CASSPVTGDSPLHF
TGTGCCAGCAGCCCAGTGACAGGGGATTCACCCCTCCACTTT
>NA|NA|TRBJ1-5|TRBV4-1
CASSLLGEGNQPQHF
TGCGCCAGCAGCCTACTAGGGGAGGGCAATCAGCCCCAGCATTTT
>NA|NA|TRBJ1-2|TRBV16
CASSQSPVAGHYGYTF
TGTGCCAGCAGCCAATCACCAGTGGCGGGGCACTATGGCTACACCTTC
>TRBD1|NA|TRBJ2-5|TRBV7-9
CASSPRQGLETQYF
TGTGCCAGCAGCCCCCGACAGGGGTTGGAGACCCAGTACTTC
>NA|NA|TRBJ2-7|TRBV7-9
CASSLAAPGGDRPYEQYF
TGTGCCAGCAGCTTAGCGGCCCCGGGGGGGGACAGACCGTACGAGCAGTACTTC
>TRBD1|NA|TRBJ1-5|TRBV7-8
CASSGPTGASNQPQHF
TGTGCCAGCAGCGGACCGACAGGGGCCAGCAATCAGCCCCAGCATTTT
>TRBD1|NA|TRBJ2-3|TRBV11-2
CASSLRQGEGTDTQYF
TGTGCCAGCAGCTTAAGACAGGGTGAGGGCACAGATACGCAGTATTTT
>NA|NA|TRBJ2-7|TRBV7-9
CASSRPPGNYEQYF
TGTGCCAGCAGCCGGCCCCCGGGAAACTACGAGCAGTACTTC
>NA|NA|TRBJ2-1|TRBV9
CASSGRTAEPYNEQFF
TGTGCCAGCAGCGGACGGACAGCAGAACCCTACAATGAGCAGTTCTTC
>NA|once|TRBJ1-1|TRBV7-9
CASSLDSFPLNTEAFF
TGTGCCAGCAGCTTAGACTCCTTCCCTTTGAACACTGAAGCTTTCTTT
>NA|NA|TRBJ1-2|TRBV2
CASVRSRDYGYTF
TGTGCCAGCGTCCGAAGCCGTGACTATGGCTACACCTTC
>TRBD2|NA|TRBJ2-7|TRBV28
CASGRLAENYEQYF
TGTGCCAGCGGAAGACTAGCGGAAAACTACGAGCAGTACTTC
>NA|NA|TRBJ2-2|TRBV6-5
CASSWTDTGELFF
TGTGCCAGCAGTTGGACAGACACCGGGGAGCTGTTTTTT
>NA|once|TRBJ2-5|TRBV28
CASRSRDSQETQYF
TGTGCCAGCAGATCCCGTGACAGTCAAGAGACCCAGTACTTC
>NA|NA|TRBJ1-1|TRBV27
CASSLSNARTEAFF
TGTGCCAGCAGTTTATCGAACGCGAGAACTGAAGCTTTCTTT
>NA|NA|TRBJ1-1|TRBV28
CASKSPGQNTEAFF
TGTGCCAGCAAATCCCCGGGACAGAACACTGAAGCTTTCTTT
>TRBD2|NA|TRBJ2-1|TRBV28
CASSLKLAGVVYNEQFF
TGTGCCAGCAGTTTAAAGTTAGCGGGAGTAGTCTACAATGAGCAGTTCTTC
>TRBD1|NA|TRBJ2-3|TRBV27
CASRTGNSKADTQYF
TGTGCCAGCCGGACAGGGAATAGCAAAGCAGATACGCAGTATTTT
>NA|NA|TRBJ2-1|TRBV7-9
CASSQPSHYPPFF
TGTGCCAGCAGCCAACCTAGCCACTACCCCCCCTTCTTC
>TRBD1|NA|TRBJ1-3|TRBV10-3
CAIRRQGAPFLSGNTIYF
TGTGCCATCAGAAGACAGGGGGCTCCTTTCTTATCTGGAAACACCATATATTTT
>TRBD2|NA|TRBJ2-1|TRBV29-1
CSFSGRDLAGSEQFF
TGCAGCTTCTCCGGCAGGGATCTAGCGGGTAGTGAGCAGTTCTTC
>TRBD2|NA|TRBJ2-3|TRBV7-9
CASRGDYDSTSGRRDTQYF
TGTGCCAGCAGGGGAGATTATGATTCGACTAGCGGGAGGAGAGATACGCAGTATTTT
>NA|NA|TRBJ1-2|TRBV16
CASSQRSSVNYGYTF
TGTGCCAGCAGCCAAAGATCGAGTGTTAACTATGGCTACACCTTC
>NA|NA|TRBJ2-1|TRBV6-5
CASQGHLYNEQFF
TGTGCCAGCCAGGGGCACCTCTACAATGAGCAGTTCTTC
>TRBD2|NA|TRBJ2-7|TRBV27
CASSPLASGSYEQYF
TGTGCCAGCAGTCCCCTAGCTAGCGGGAGTTACGAGCAGTACTTC
>NA|NA|TRBJ2-1|TRBV9
CASSAGNSGSNEQFF
TGTGCCAGCAGCGCAGGGAATAGCGGCTCAAATGAGCAGTTCTTC
>TRBD2|NA|TRBJ2-3|TRBV10-2
CASSVAGGTDTQYF
TGCGCCAGCAGTGTGGCGGGGGGCACAGATACGCAGTATTTT
>TRBD2|NA|TRBJ2-5|TRBV15
CATSREREGQETQYF
TGTGCCACCAGCAGGGAGCGGGAGGGCCAAGAGACCCAGTACTTC